One and the same sample provided the 6 T cell receptor beta chains below, sequenced in a study of vaccination and CD4 T cells after COVID-19. The study sequenced cultured CD4+ T cell DNA using the Oncomine TCR Beta short-read assay. TCRdb recomputed calls from the PCR reads with MiXCR, one row per CDR3 protein. Of about 5,500 distinct CDR3 sequences listed, around 30% are singletons. Stated treatment: roughly 10-day PBMC culture with coronavirus spike peptide pools or control peptides (ViraFEST assay). No antigen is known for these receptors. Material: CD4+ T cells from blood, cultured in vitro, obtained after SARS-CoV-2 vaccination. The receptors were sampled from a human donor who had recovered from COVID-19.

This CDR3 reads CASSLFSSYEQYF. In DNA, the CDR3 is TGTGCCAGCAGTTTATTCAGCTCCTACGAGCAGTACTTC. The genes are TRBV28 and TRBJ2-7; D gene ambiguous. Looked up from germline, CDR1 is MDHEN and CDR2 is SYDVKM. This CDR3 spans 13 amino acids. Trimming cost V 1 base and J 0 bases, with 4 bases left between them.

In regard to this clonotype: Relative to the germline gene, one junction end is altered; a read error may explain this. This chain connects TRBV6-1 to TRBJ2-3; the D is unclear. The germline V gene encodes CDR1 MNHNS and CDR2 SASEGT. The CDR3 covers 12 residues. Here the CDR3 DNA reads TGTGACAGCAGTGCACGGACCCGTCAGGAGTATTTT. It yields the protein CDSSARTRQEYF.

The chain carries TRBV20-1 and TRBJ2-7, with D unresolved. V lost 4 bases to trimming and J lost 4 bases, with 20 bases between them. The germline CDR1 and CDR2 sequences are DFQATT and SNEGSKA (reference sequence). CDR3 length: 15 residues. The CDR3 loop is CSATEEVGFDYEQYF. CDR3 in DNA: TGCAGTGCTACCGAAGAAGTGGGTTTTGATTACGAGCAGTACTTC.

This chain joins TRBV15 and TRBJ1-3, with 7 bases fitting TRBD1. The germline V gene has CDR1 LNHNV and CDR2 YYDKDF (reference sequence). Germline trimming cut 6 bases from V and 2 bases from J; bases unmatched to any gene: 4. The CDR3 is made up of 14 amino acids. CDR3 amino acids: CATREGTAGNTIYF. The CDR3 region has the DNA TGTGCCACCAGAGAGGGGACAGCTGGAAACACCATATATTTT.

V gene TRBV6-4 combines with J gene TRBJ2-7; 7 positions agree with TRBD1. The V and J ends lost 6 bases and 2 bases, in that order; junction bases with no gene match: 1. The CDR3 runs to 12 residues. Looked up from germline, CDR1 is MRHNA and CDR2 is SNTAGT. CDR3 sequence (DNA): TGTGCCAGCAGGGGACAGACCTACGAGCAGTACTTC. Amino acid sequence: CASRGQTYEQYF.

The chain carries TRBV6-1 and TRBJ1-5; D is unclear. Trimming cost V 5 bases and J 4 bases, with 6 bases left between them. Germline loops: CDR1 MNHNS, CDR2 SASEGT. CDR3 length: 12 residues. The CDR3 is CASSRLNQPQHF. CDR3 sequence (DNA): TGTGCCAGCAGTCGCCTAAATCAGCCCCAGCATTTT.